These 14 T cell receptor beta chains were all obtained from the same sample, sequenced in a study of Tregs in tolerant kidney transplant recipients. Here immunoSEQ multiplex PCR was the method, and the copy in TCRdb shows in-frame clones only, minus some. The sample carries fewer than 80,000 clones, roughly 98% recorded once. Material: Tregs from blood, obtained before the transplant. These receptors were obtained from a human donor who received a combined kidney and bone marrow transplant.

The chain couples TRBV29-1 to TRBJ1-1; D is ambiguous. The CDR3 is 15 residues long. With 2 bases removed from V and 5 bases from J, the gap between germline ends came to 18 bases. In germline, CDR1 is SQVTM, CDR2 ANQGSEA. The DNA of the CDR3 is TGCAGCGTTGAAAGGTTCGGCGGATATTCAACTGAAGCTTTCTTT. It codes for CSVERFGGYSTEAFF.

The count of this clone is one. The DNA of the CDR3 is TGTGCCAGCAGCCGAGCGGTGAGAGAGACAGGGGGAGCTTTCTTT. This encodes CASSRAVRETGGAFF. The V gene is TRBV4-2, the J gene TRBJ1-1, with 9 bases lining up with TRBD1. This CDR3 spans 15 amino acids. J lost 10 bases, V lost 4 bases, and 13 bases had no gene match. Germline CDR1 is LGHNA and CDR2 is YNFKEQ.

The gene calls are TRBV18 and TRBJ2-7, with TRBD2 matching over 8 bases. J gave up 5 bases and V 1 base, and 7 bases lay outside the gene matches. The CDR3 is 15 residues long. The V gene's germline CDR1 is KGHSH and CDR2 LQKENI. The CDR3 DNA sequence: TGTGCCAGCTCACCACAGCGGGAGTGGAGTAACGAGCAGTACTTC. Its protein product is CASSPQREWSNEQYF.

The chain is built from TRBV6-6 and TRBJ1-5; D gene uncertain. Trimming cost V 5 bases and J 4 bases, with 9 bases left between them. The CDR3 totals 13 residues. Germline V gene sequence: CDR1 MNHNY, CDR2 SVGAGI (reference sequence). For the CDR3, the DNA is TGTGCCAGCAGTACAAATTCTAATCAGCCCCAGCATTTT. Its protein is CASSTNSNQPQHF.

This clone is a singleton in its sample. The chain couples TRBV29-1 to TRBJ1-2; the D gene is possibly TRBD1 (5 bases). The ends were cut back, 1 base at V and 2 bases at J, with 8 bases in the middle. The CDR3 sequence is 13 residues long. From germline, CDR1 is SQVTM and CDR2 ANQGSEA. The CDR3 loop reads CSVEGAGNYGYTF. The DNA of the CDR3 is TGCAGCGTTGAAGGGGCAGGGAACTATGGCTACACCTTC.

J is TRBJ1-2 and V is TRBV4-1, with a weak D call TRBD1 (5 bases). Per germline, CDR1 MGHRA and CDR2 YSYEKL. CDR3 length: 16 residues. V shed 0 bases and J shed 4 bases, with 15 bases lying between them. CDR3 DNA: TGCGCCAGCAGCCAAGAGCTGGGGCGCCTGGGCTATGGCTACACCTTC. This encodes CASSQELGRLGYGYTF.

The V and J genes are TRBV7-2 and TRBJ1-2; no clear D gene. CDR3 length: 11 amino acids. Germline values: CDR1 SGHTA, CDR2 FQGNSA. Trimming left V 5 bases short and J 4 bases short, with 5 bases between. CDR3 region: CASSQVYGYTF. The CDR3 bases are TGTGCCAGCAGCCAGGTCTATGGCTACACCTTC.

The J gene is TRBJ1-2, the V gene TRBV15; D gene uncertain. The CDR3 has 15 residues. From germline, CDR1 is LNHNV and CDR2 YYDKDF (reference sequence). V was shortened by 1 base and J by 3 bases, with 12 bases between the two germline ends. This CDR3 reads CATSRGGLGDYGYTF. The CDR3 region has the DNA TGTGCCACCAGCAGAGGCGGGTTGGGAGACTATGGCTACACCTTC. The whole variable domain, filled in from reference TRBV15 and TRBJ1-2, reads DAMVIQNPRYQVTQFGKPVTLSCSQTLNHNVMYWYQQKSSQAPKLLFHYYDKDFNNEADTPDNFQSRRPNTSFCFLDIRSPGLGDTAMYLCATSRGGLGDYGYTFGSGTRLTVV.

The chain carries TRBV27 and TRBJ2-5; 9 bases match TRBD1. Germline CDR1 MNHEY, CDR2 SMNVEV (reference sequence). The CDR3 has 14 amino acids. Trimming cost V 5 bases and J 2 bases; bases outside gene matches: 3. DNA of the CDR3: TGTGCCAGCAGTCCGGGACAGGGACAAGAGACCCAGTACTTC. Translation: CASSPGQGQETQYF.

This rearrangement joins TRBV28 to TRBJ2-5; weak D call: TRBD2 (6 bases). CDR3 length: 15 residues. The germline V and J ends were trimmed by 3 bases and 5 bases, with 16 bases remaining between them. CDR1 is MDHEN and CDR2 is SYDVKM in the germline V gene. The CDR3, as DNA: TGTGCCAGCAGTTTTCTCGGCAAGGAGGGGGAGACCCAGTACTTC. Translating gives CASSFLGKEGETQYF. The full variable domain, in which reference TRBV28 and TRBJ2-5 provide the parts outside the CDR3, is DVKVTQSSRYLVKRTGEKVFLECVQDMDHENMFWYRQDPGLGLRLIYFSYDVKMKEKGDIPEGYSVSREKKERFSLILESASTNQTSMYLCASSFLGKEGETQYFGPGTRLLVL.

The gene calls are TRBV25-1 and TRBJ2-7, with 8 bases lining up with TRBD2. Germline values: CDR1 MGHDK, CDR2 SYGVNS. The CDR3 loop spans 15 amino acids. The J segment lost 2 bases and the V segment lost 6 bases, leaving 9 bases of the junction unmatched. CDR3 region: CASSPAVAGTYEQYF. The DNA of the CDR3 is TGTGCCAGCAGCCCCGCGGTAGCGGGGACCTACGAGCAGTACTTC.

The DNA of the CDR3 is TGTGCCAGCAGGCCGGGAGTCTCAGAGACCCAGTACTTC. It encodes CASRPGVSETQYF. This chain links TRBV6-1 with TRBJ2-5, with TRBD2 as a possible D gene (6 bases). The CDR3 length is 13 residues. CDR1 and CDR2 from the germline V gene are MNHNS and SASEGT. V dropped 6 bases and J dropped 4 bases, with 12 bases sitting between them.

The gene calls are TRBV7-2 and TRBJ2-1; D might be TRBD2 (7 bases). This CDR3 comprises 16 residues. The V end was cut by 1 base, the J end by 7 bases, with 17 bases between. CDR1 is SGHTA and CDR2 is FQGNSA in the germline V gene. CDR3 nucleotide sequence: TGTGCCAGCAGCTTAGTATCGCGGGGGAGGGGGAATGAGCAGTTCTTC. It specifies CASSLVSRGRGNEQFF.

In DNA, the CDR3 is TGCAGCGTTTGGGGCAGCTCCTACAATGAGCAGTTCTTC. Its translation is CSVWGSSYNEQFF. V usage is TRBV29-1 and J usage is TRBJ2-1; a weak D match, TRBD1 (5 bases). This CDR3 has 13 residues. From germline, CDR1 is SQVTM and CDR2 ANQGSEA. Trimming took off 5 bases at V and 0 bases at J, with 8 bases between the two ends.